The sequence of this TCR beta chain was determined in a study of T-cell reconstitution after alpha-beta-depleted transplantation in children. Study-wide findings and caveats: Some patients owed their high day-60 TCRbeta diversity to surviving recipient T cells and thymic progenitors. T-cell counts and diversity were attributed mostly to newly produced T cells one year after transplant. About two months after transplant, alpha-beta T cells reportedly came from several hundred expanded graft clones.

This clonotype has a count of ten or more. Its antigen is still unknown. The CDR3 contains 14 residues. V lost 2 bases to trimming and J lost 6 bases, with 11 bases between them. CDR1 and CDR2 from the germline V gene are LNHDA and SQIVND (reference sequence). The TCRbeta library incorporated unique molecular identifiers. In TCRdb, the PCR reads were re-called with MiXCR into one record per CDR3 protein. The sample lists 330,000 or so distinct CDR3 sequences, over 9% occurring once. The input for sequencing was PBMCs, taken before TCRalphabeta/CD19-depleted stem cell transplant. The receptor's source is a boy in the first two years of life with acute myeloid leukemia, due to receive a stem cell transplant. The rearrangement links TRBV19 to TRBJ2-1; D unclear. The CDR3 region is CASSIPPRGNEQFF. DNA of the CDR3: TGTGCCAGTAGTATACCCCCTAGAGGCAATGAGCAGTTCTTC.